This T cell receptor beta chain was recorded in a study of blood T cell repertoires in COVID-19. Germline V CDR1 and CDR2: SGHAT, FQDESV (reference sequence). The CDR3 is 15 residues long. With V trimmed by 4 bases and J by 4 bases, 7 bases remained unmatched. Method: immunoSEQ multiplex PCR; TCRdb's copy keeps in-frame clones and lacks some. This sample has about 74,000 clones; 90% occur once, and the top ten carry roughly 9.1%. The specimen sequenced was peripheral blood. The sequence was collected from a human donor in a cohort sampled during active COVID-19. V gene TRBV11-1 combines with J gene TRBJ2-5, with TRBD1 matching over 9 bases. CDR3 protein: CASSSGQGPRETQYF. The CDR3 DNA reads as TGTGCCAGCAGCTCCGGACAGGGGCCCAGAGAGACCCAGTACTTC.